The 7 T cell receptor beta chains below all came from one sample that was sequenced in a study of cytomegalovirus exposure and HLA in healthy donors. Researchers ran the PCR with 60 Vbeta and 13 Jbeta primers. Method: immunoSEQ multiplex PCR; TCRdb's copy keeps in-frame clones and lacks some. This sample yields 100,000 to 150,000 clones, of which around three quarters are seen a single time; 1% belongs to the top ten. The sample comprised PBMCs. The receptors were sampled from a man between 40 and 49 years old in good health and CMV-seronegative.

The CDR3: CASSRGLAGRSYNEQFF. The CDR3 DNA reads as TGTGCCAGTAGTCGGGGACTAGCGGGACGCTCCTACAATGAGCAGTTCTTC. The J gene is TRBJ2-1, the V gene TRBV19; 13 positions match TRBD2. CDR1 and CDR2 from the germline V gene are LNHDA and SQIVND (reference sequence). The CDR3 is made up of 17 amino acids. The V segment lost 5 bases and the J segment 0 bases; nucleotides outside the gene matches: 4.

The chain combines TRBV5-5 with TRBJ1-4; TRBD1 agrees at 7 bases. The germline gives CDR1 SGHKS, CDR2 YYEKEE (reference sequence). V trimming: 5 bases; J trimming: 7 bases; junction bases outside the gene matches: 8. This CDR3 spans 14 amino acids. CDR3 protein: CASRDGTAGEKLFF. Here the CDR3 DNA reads TGTGCCAGCAGGGACGGGACAGCCGGTGAAAAACTGTTTTTT.

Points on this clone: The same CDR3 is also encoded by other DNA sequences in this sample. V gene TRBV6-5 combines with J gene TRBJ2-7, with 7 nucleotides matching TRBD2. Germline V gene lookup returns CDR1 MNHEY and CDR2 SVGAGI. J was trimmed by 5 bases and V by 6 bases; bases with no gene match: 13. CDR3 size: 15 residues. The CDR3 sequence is CASSRGGKGPNEQYF. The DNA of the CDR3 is TGTGCCAGCAGCCGCGGGGGAAAGGGGCCGAACGAGCAGTACTTC.

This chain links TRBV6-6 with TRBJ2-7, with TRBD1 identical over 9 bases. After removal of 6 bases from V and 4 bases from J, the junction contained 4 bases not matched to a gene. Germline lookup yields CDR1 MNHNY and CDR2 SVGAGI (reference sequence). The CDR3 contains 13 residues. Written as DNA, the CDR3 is TGTGCCAGCAGCGGACAGGGGTTATACGAGCAGTACTTC. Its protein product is CASSGQGLYEQYF.

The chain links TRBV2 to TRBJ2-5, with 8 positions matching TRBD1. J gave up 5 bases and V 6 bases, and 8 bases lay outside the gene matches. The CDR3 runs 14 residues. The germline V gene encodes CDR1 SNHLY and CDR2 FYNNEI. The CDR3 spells CASSVQGGRETQYF. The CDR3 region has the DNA TGTGCCAGCAGCGTACAGGGGGGTAGGGAGACCCAGTACTTC.

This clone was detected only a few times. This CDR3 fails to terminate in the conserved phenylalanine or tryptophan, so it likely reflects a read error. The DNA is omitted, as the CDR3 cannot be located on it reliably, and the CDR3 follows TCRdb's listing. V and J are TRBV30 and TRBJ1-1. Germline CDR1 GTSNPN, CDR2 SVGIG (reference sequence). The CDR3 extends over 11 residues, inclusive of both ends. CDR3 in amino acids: CAWSPTREALV.

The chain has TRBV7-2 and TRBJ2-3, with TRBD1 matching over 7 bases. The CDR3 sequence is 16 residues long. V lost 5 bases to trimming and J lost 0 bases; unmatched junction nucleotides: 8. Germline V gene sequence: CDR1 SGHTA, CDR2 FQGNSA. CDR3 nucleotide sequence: TGTGCCAGCAGCCCCCACAGGGGCACCAGCACAGATACGCAGTATTTT. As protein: CASSPHRGTSTDTQYF.